Shown below are 26 T cell receptor beta chains from a single sample sequenced in a study of cytotoxic CD8 clonotypes in ibrutinib-treated CLL. Profiling relied on immunoSEQ multiplex PCR, and the TCRdb table lists in-frame clones only, not all of them. The table shows around 300,000 clones, with roughly 80% occurring only once. Sequenced here: PBMCs, sampled before ibrutinib treatment. These receptors originate from a human donor with chronic lymphocytic leukemia.

This clone appeared a single time. The V call is TRBV2, the J call TRBJ2-5; 7 bases line up with TRBD1. This CDR3 is 14 amino acids long. Trimming cost V 6 bases and J 1 base; bases outside gene matches: 5. Per the germline V gene, CDR1 is SNHLY and CDR2 is FYNNEI. The CDR3 nucleotides read TGTGCCAGCAGCGGGGACAGCGGCCAAGAGACCCAGTACTTC. Translating it yields CASSGDSGQETQYF.

V and J are TRBV14 and TRBJ2-3, with D unresolved. This CDR3 has 14 amino acids. Germline values: CDR1 SGHDN, CDR2 FVKESK. V was cut by 1 base and J by 4 bases, with 9 bases left in between. The CDR3 DNA reads TGTGCCAGCAGCCAAGGAAGGCGTTCAGATACGCAGTATTTT. It specifies CASSQGRRSDTQYF. Using reference TRBV14 and TRBJ2-3 for the parts outside the CDR3, the full variable domain is EAGVTQFPSHSVIEKGQTVTLRCDPISGHDNLYWYRRVMGKEIKFLLHFVKESKQDESGMPNNRFLAERTGGTYSTLKVQPAELEDSGVYFCASSQGRRSDTQYFGPGTRLTVL.

V and J are TRBV9 and TRBJ2-1; 7 bases match TRBD2. With V trimmed by 1 base and J by 10 bases, 2 bases remained unmatched. Germline CDR1 is SGDLS and CDR2 is YYNGEE. This CDR3 is built from 12 residues. The CDR3 DNA reads as TGTGCCAGCAGCGTACGGCGGGGGGAGCAGTTCTTC. It codes for CASSVRRGEQFF.

This sequence joins TRBV5-6 and TRBJ1-1; D may be TRBD1 (6 bases). Per germline, CDR1 SGHDT and CDR2 YYEEEE. Trimming cost V 2 bases and J 5 bases, with 13 bases left between them. CDR3 length equals 14 residues. The CDR3: CASSFFDRQTEAFF. DNA of the CDR3: TGTGCCAGCAGCTTTTTTGACAGGCAGACTGAAGCTTTCTTT.

This sequence joins TRBV7-8 and TRBJ2-1; the D gene is possibly TRBD2 (5 bases). CDR3 length: 16 residues. Germline V gene lookup returns CDR1 SGHVS and CDR2 FQNEAQ. Trimming took 5 bases from V and 0 from J, leaving 14 bases between them. DNA of the CDR3: TGTGCCAGCAGCCTCCCGCGAGGGAGCTCCTACAATGAGCAGTTCTTC. This sequence encodes CASSLPRGSSYNEQFF.

The rearrangement links TRBV9 to TRBJ1-1; D gene unclear. This CDR3 spans 14 amino acids. Trimming shortened V by 0 bases and J by 4 bases, and 10 bases separated the two germline ends. Germline CDR1 reads SGDLS; CDR2 reads YYNGEE. The CDR3 bases are TGTGCCAGCAGCGTAGGACCGGATGGCACTGAAGCTTTCTTT. It is translated as CASSVGPDGTEAFF.

This chain uses TRBV10-1 with TRBJ1-5; D uncertain. Per the germline V gene, CDR1 is WNHNN and CDR2 is SYGVQD (reference sequence). This CDR3 contains 15 residues. Trimming cost V 3 bases and J 1 base, with 10 bases left between them. CDR3 sequence: CASSESHGSNQPQHF. CDR3 coding DNA: TGCGCCAGCAGTGAATCCCATGGGAGCAATCAGCCCCAGCATTTT.

V and J are TRBV7-6 and TRBJ1-5; maybe TRBD1 (6 bases). Germline CDR1 is SGHVS and CDR2 is FNYEAQ. This CDR3 is 14 amino acids long. Trimming removed 5 bases from V and 13 bases from J, with 21 bases in between. CDR3 amino acids: CASSTGLRTAPQHF. The CDR3 coding sequence is TGTGCCAGCAGCACAGGGCTAAGGACAGCACCTCAGCATTTT.

The chain has TRBV6-5 and TRBJ2-7, with 12 positions matching TRBD2. The V and J ends lost 7 bases and 3 bases, in that order; junction bases with no gene match: 7. The CDR3 consists of 15 residues. CDR1 is MNHEY and CDR2 is SVGAGI in the germline V gene. The CDR3 DNA is TGTGCCAGCACCTATACTAGCGGGAGGCTCTACGAGCAGTACTTC. Translation gives CASTYTSGRLYEQYF.

The V call is TRBV7-2, the J call TRBJ2-5, with a tentative D call TRBD2 (5 bases). Germline V gene data show CDR1 as SGHTA and CDR2 as FQGNSA. The CDR3 extends over 13 amino acids. Trimming left V 1 base short and J 4 bases short, with 7 bases between. CDR3 loop: CASSLGGRETQYF. CDR3 bases: TGTGCCAGCAGCTTAGGTGGGAGAGAGACCCAGTACTTC.

The CDR3 reads CASSLVPTSGNYEQYF. The CDR3 coding sequence is TGTGCCAGCAGCTTAGTTCCGACTAGCGGGAACTACGAGCAGTACTTC. The J gene is TRBJ2-7, the V gene TRBV7-2; 11 bases fit TRBD2. This CDR3 contains 16 residues. Germline CDR1 and CDR2: SGHTA and FQGNSA. After removal of 1 base from V and 3 bases from J, the junction contained 5 bases not matched to a gene.

This rearrangement joins TRBV29-1 to TRBJ1-1, with D uncertain. Germline assignment: CDR1 SQVTM and CDR2 ANQGSEA. V lost 3 bases and J 7 bases, leaving 6 bases between the germline ends. The CDR3 has 10 amino acids. The CDR3 sequence: CSVDIIEAFF. CDR3 DNA: TGCAGCGTTGACATAATTGAAGCTTTCTTT.

The CDR3 nucleotides are TGTGCCAGCTCCCGAAGTGGGTCGGGGGAGCAGTACTTC. Translation gives CASSRSGSGEQYF. The V and J genes are TRBV18 and TRBJ2-7; possible D gene TRBD2, 5 bases. The CDR3 sequence is 13 residues long. Trimming cost V 6 bases and J 7 bases, with 16 bases left between them. Germline-derived CDR1 and CDR2 are KGHSH and LQKENI.

This clone was detected only once. In DNA, the CDR3 is TGTGCCAGTAGTATTCTAGACTGGGAGCAGTTCTTC. The encoded protein is CASSILDWEQFF. This chain links TRBV19 with TRBJ2-1; D gene ambiguous. V lost 3 bases to trimming and J lost 10 bases, with 10 bases between them. Germline CDR1 reads LNHDA; CDR2 reads SQIVND (reference sequence). The CDR3 consists of 12 residues.

The chain combines TRBV28 with TRBJ2-5; 7 nucleotides align to TRBD1. This CDR3 has 15 amino acids. Germline trimming cut 5 bases from V and 3 bases from J; bases unmatched to any gene: 9. Germline V gene sequence: CDR1 MDHEN, CDR2 SYDVKM. The CDR3, as DNA: TGTGCCAGCAGTAGCCGGGACAGAGCGAAAGAGACCCAGTACTTC. Amino acid sequence: CASSSRDRAKETQYF.

This chain links TRBV27 with TRBJ1-2, with 8 bases aligning to TRBD1. V was pared by 0 bases and J by 8 bases, with 2 bases of the junction left unmatched. The CDR3 loop spans 13 amino acids. Germline loops: CDR1 MNHEY, CDR2 SMNVEV (reference sequence). The CDR3 loop is CASSLSSGGGYTF. Here the CDR3 DNA reads TGTGCCAGCAGTTTATCGTCAGGGGGCGGCTACACCTTC.

In its sample, this clone was seen a few times. The chain employs TRBV5-1 and TRBJ2-1; possibly TRBD1 for D (5 bases). CDR3 length equals 14 residues. Trimming cost V 5 bases and J 4 bases, with 13 bases left between them. Per germline, CDR1 SGHRS and CDR2 YFSETQ. The CDR3 sequence is CASRQKNRYNEQFF. CDR3 DNA: TGCGCCAGCAGACAAAAAAACAGGTACAATGAGCAGTTCTTC.

The V call is TRBV19, the J call TRBJ2-1, with 9 bases identical to TRBD2. Germline V gene data show CDR1 as LNHDA and CDR2 as SQIVND (reference sequence). This CDR3 region has 13 residues. J was trimmed by 3 bases and V by 9 bases; bases with no gene match: 3. CDR3 loop: CASSTSGYNEQFF. CDR3 in DNA: TGTGCCAGCTCGACTAGCGGCTACAATGAGCAGTTCTTC.

The CDR3 DNA reads TGCAGCGTTGAAGAACGTTATCTTACTAGCAATGAGCAGTTCTTC. Translated, it gives CSVEERYLTSNEQFF. The chain links TRBV29-1 to TRBJ2-1, with a possible D match to TRBD2 (5 bases). Germline CDR1 is SQVTM and CDR2 is ANQGSEA. The CDR3 extends over 15 amino acids. V was shortened by 0 bases and J by 6 bases, with 15 bases between the two germline ends.

A few counts support this clone. The chain carries TRBV5-1 and TRBJ2-5, with 7 bases fitting TRBD2. Trimming at V came to 2 bases and at J to 5 bases, leaving 9 bases not matched to a gene. Per the germline V gene, CDR1 is SGHRS and CDR2 is YFSETQ. The CDR3 totals 15 residues. The CDR3 DNA sequence: TGCGCCAGCAGCTTTTTCGGCGGGAGTTTGGAGACCCAGTACTTC. Its translation is CASSFFGGSLETQYF.

This clone was recorded once. J is TRBJ2-7 and V is TRBV18; 10 bases fit TRBD1. J was trimmed by 5 bases and V by 5 bases; bases with no gene match: 6. Germline V lookup: CDR1 KGHSH, CDR2 LQKENI. CDR3 size: 14 residues. CDR3 DNA: TGTGCCAGCTCATACTCCGGGACAGGGGACGAGCAGTACTTC. Translation gives CASSYSGTGDEQYF.

The chain has TRBV5-4 and TRBJ2-3; either TRBD1 or TRBD2 may supply D (6 bases each). The CDR3 runs to 15 residues. Trimming removed 4 bases from V and 2 bases from J, with 14 bases in between. Per the germline V gene, CDR1 is SGHNT and CDR2 is YYREEE (reference sequence). Written as DNA, the CDR3 is TGTGCCAGCAGCCCGCCCGGGGGCCTCACAGATACGCAGTATTTT. Its translation is CASSPPGGLTDTQYF.

This clone has only one observation. This chain joins TRBV10-3 and TRBJ1-2; D not certain. V lost 4 bases to trimming and J lost 2 bases, with 11 bases between them. The germline gives CDR1 ENHRY, CDR2 SYGVKD. This CDR3 spans 14 amino acids. The CDR3 spells CAISGGATNYGYTF. The CDR3 DNA follows: TGTGCCATCAGTGGGGGAGCTACCAACTATGGCTACACCTTC.

V gene TRBV30 combines with J gene TRBJ2-6; no clear D gene. There are 13 residues in the CDR3. The V end was cut by 5 bases, the J end by 2 bases, with 7 bases between. Germline V gives CDR1 GTSNPN, CDR2 SVGIG (reference sequence). The CDR3 sequence is CAWGLAGANVLTF. Here the CDR3 DNA reads TGTGCCTGGGGGTTAGCTGGGGCCAACGTCCTGACTTTC.

The genes are TRBV30 and TRBJ1-2; D is perhaps TRBD1 (5 bases). This CDR3 spans 13 amino acids. V lost 2 bases and J 4 bases, leaving 11 bases between the germline ends. Per the germline V gene, CDR1 is GTSNPN and CDR2 is SVGIG (reference sequence). CDR3: CAWSPGAGYGYTF. The CDR3 DNA sequence: TGTGCCTGGAGTCCCGGGGCCGGCTATGGCTACACCTTC.

This chain connects TRBV9 to TRBJ2-7; 11 nucleotides match TRBD2. Losses at the gene ends were 0 bases for V and 2 bases for J; bases not matched to a gene: 7. Per the germline V gene, CDR1 is SGDLS and CDR2 is YYNGEE. This CDR3 has 17 residues. The CDR3 region is CASSVGLTSGGAYEQYF. Written as DNA, the CDR3 is TGTGCCAGCAGCGTAGGCCTTACTAGCGGGGGAGCCTACGAGCAGTACTTC.